The 26 T cell receptor beta chains reported below all come from one sample, sequenced in a study of post-analysis software for immune sequencing data. Study-level results: TRBV segments more frequent in patients than in controls numbered roughly 5 and included TRBV5-6, TRBV5-1 and TRBV20-1.

No antigen has been identified for these receptors. TCR beta cDNA libraries had unique molecular identifiers. TCRdb re-called the PCR reads through MiXCR, storing one row per CDR3 protein. The sample lists 170,000 or so distinct CDR3 sequences, over 25% occurring once. Material for sequencing was blood. The source is a girl aged 10-17 years with multiple sclerosis.

The rearrangement uses TRBV7-9 and TRBJ1-4, with 9 bases identical to TRBD1. This CDR3 is built from 17 residues. Germline assignment: CDR1 SEHNR and CDR2 FQNEAQ (reference sequence). V dropped 6 bases and J dropped 1; count of bases not matched to a gene: 9. CDR3 coding DNA: TGTGCCAGCAGATCCCCGGGACAGGGTGGAACTAATGAAAAACTGTTTTTT. Residues: CASRSPGQGGTNEKLFF.

This chain joins TRBV7-9 and TRBJ2-6; possibly TRBD1 for D (6 bases). The germline V and J ends were trimmed by 1 base and 0 bases, with 16 bases remaining between them. The germline V gene encodes CDR1 SEHNR and CDR2 FQNEAQ (reference sequence). This CDR3 comprises 19 residues. The CDR3 loop reads CASSLGFGQRDSGANVLTF. The CDR3 coding sequence is TGTGCCAGCAGCTTAGGTTTCGGACAGAGAGACTCTGGGGCCAACGTCCTGACTTTC. Together with reference TRBV7-9 and TRBJ2-6, the CDR3 gives the full variable domain: DTGVSQNPRHKITKRGQNVTFRCDPISEHNRLYWYRQTLGQGPEFLTYFQNEAQLEKSRLLSDRFSAERPKGSFSTLEIQRTEQGDSAMYLCASSLGFGQRDSGANVLTFGAGSRLTVL.

The count of this clonotype is one. The rearrangement joins TRBV30 to TRBJ2-1; D might be TRBD1 (5 bases). The CDR3 sequence is 13 residues long. Germline CDR1 GTSNPN, CDR2 SVGIG (reference sequence). V was trimmed by 5 bases and J by 4 bases, leaving 12 bases between them. The chain's CDR3 is CAWLGAPYNEQFF. CDR3 nucleotides: TGTGCCTGGCTAGGGGCCCCGTACAATGAGCAGTTCTTC.

As regards this clonotype: A read error may be the cause here, since a much bigger clone is one base away. The rearrangement uses TRBV27 and TRBJ2-3; D unresolved. The CDR3 extends over 14 amino acids. The germline CDR1 and CDR2 sequences are MNHEY and SMNVEV (reference sequence). CDR3 region: CASRLVETGDTQYF. CDR3 coding DNA: TGTGCCAGCCGTTTAGTGGAGACCGGGGATACGCAGTATTTT.

This clonotype has a count of ten or more. CDR3 amino acids: CAWRSWDLNVRGYTF. The DNA of the CDR3 is TGTGCCTGGAGGTCCTGGGACTTAAATGTGCGGGGCTACACCTTC. The chain combines TRBV30 with TRBJ1-2; D may be TRBD1 (5 bases). The V end lost 3 bases, the J end lost 8 bases, and 22 bases lay between the germline ends. Germline V gene data show CDR1 as GTSNPN and CDR2 as SVGIG (reference sequence). CDR3 length equals 15 residues. Drawing the rest from reference TRBV30 and TRBJ1-2, the complete variable domain is SQTIHQWPATLVQPVGSPLSLECTVEGTSNPNLYWYRQAAGRGLQLLFYSVGIGQISSEVPQNLSASRPQDRQFILSSKKLLLSDSGFYLCAWRSWDLNVRGYTFGSGTRLTVV.

The table lists this clonotype with many counts. The rearrangement uses TRBV4-1 and TRBJ2-7; D gene unclear. Germline V gene data show CDR1 as MGHRA and CDR2 as YSYEKL. CDR3 size: 13 residues. Trimming removed 4 bases from V and 3 bases from J, with 10 bases in between. The CDR3 DNA is TGCGCCAGCAGCCCCCCTCTTGACTACGAGCAGTACTTC. Its protein product is CASSPPLDYEQYF.

The chain couples TRBV5-1 to TRBJ2-1, with D perhaps matching TRBD1 (6 bases). The CDR3 is 15 amino acids. CDR1 and CDR2 (germline): SGHRS, YFSETQ. With 1 base removed from V and 7 bases from J, the gap between germline ends came to 15 bases. The CDR3 region is CASSLTGHQMNEQFF. The DNA for the CDR3 is TGCGCCAGCAGCTTGACAGGGCACCAGATGAATGAGCAGTTCTTC.

This clonotype has ten or more counts. The V gene is TRBV9, the J gene TRBJ2-7; 13 bases agree with TRBD2. Germline V gene lookup returns CDR1 SGDLS and CDR2 YYNGEE. With 2 bases clipped from V and 0 bases from J, the junction kept 5 bases outside the gene matches. The CDR3 is made up of 17 amino acids. The DNA for the CDR3 is TGTGCCAGCAGCGTTGGACTAGCGGGAGTCGTCTCCTACGAGCAGTACTTC. Protein: CASSVGLAGVVSYEQYF.

This sequence joins TRBV27 and TRBJ2-4, with 9 bases aligning to TRBD2. The J call could be wrong; TRBJ2-7 is a better fit for the DNA end. The CDR3 runs 15 residues. The germline V gene has CDR1 MNHEY and CDR2 SMNVEV (reference sequence). The chain's CDR3 is CASSPGTSNSYEQYF. In DNA, the CDR3 is TGTGCCAGCAGCCCCGGGACTAGCAATTCCTACGAGCAGTACTTC.

This clonotype has a count of ten or more. The chain is built from TRBV5-1 and TRBJ1-1, with TRBD1 as a possible D gene (5 bases). CDR1 and CDR2 (germline): SGHRS, YFSETQ. Trimming removed 0 bases at V and 2 bases at J, with 8 bases between. The CDR3 is 14 amino acids. CDR3 in amino acids: CASSLVQGNTEAFF. In nucleotides, the CDR3 is TGCGCCAGCAGCTTGGTTCAGGGTAACACTGAAGCTTTCTTT.

The table lists this clonotype with a count of one. One end of the junction fails to match germline, which may point to a read error. The genes are TRBV6-2 or TRBV6-3 and TRBJ1-1; D remains unclear. The CDR3 covers 16 residues. Germline V gives CDR1 MNHEY, CDR2 SVGEGT. CDR3 bases: TGTGTCAGCAGTTACGTGGGGTTGGTCGGGAACACTGAAGCTTTCTTT. Translating gives CVSSYVGLVGNTEAFF.

This clonotype was counted once. Here the CDR3 DNA reads TGTGCCAGCAGCACAGCCGCCGGGGCCAACGTCCTGACTTTC. Protein sequence: CASSTAAGANVLTF. The J gene is TRBJ2-6, the V gene TRBV6-2 or TRBV6-3, with D unclear. Germline CDR1 reads MNHEY; CDR2 reads SVGEGT. The V end lost 6 bases, the J end lost 4 bases, and 10 bases lay between the germline ends. The CDR3 is made up of 14 amino acids.

This clonotype has a count of ten or more. V is TRBV21-1 and J is TRBJ2-5; whether TRBD2, the table's D call, matches the DNA was not checked. TRBV21-1 is tagged as a pseudogene. This CDR3 comprises 15 residues. In DNA form, the CDR3 reads TGTGCTAGCCCCCCGCCTAGCGGAGTCCAAGAGACCCAGTACTTC. Translating it yields CASPPPSGVQETQYF.

This sequence joins TRBV6-5 and TRBJ1-4, with TRBD1 matching 8 bases. Germline V gene data show CDR1 as MNHEY and CDR2 as SVGAGI. V shed 3 bases and J 11 bases; nucleotides not matched to a gene: 5. The CDR3 is made up of 13 amino acids. Written as DNA, the CDR3 is TGTGCCAGCAGTTATGGACAGGGAGGGAAACTGTTTTTT. This codes for CASSYGQGGKLFF.

Ten or more counts support this clonotype. The chain links TRBV20-1 to TRBJ2-1; weak D call: TRBD2 (6 bases). Trimming stripped 6 bases from V and 0 bases from J, with 15 bases between. Germline V lookup: CDR1 DFQATT, CDR2 SNEGSKA (reference sequence). CDR3 length: 15 residues. The CDR3 sequence is CSARGLASSYNEQFF. Here the CDR3 DNA reads TGCAGTGCGAGGGGACTCGCTAGCTCCTACAATGAGCAGTTCTTC.

This clonotype was found many times. The chain recombines TRBV12-3 or TRBV12-4 with TRBJ1-1, with D hard to call. This CDR3 is 15 amino acids long. The V end lost 6 bases, the J end lost 0 bases, and 14 bases lay between the germline ends. The CDR3 region is CASSYTNYMNTEAFF. The CDR3 nucleotides read TGTGCCAGCAGCTACACCAATTACATGAACACTGAAGCTTTCTTT.

This clonotype came up many times. The rearrangement joins TRBV12-3 or TRBV12-4 to TRBJ1-6, with D unclear. The CDR3 runs to 14 residues. The V and J ends lost 1 base and 5 bases respectively, with 6 bases between them. The CDR3 DNA reads TGTGCCAGCAGTTTAGGAGGGAATAATTCACCCCTCCACTTT. This sequence encodes CASSLGGNNSPLHF.

This clonotype was recorded many times. The chain joins TRBV7-8 to TRBJ2-7; D call uncertain. Germline CDR1 and CDR2: SGHVS and FQNEAQ. Deletions cut 4 bases from V and 0 bases from J, with 7 bases between. The CDR3 has 13 residues. The DNA for the CDR3 is TGTGCCAGCAGCTATACCTCCTCCTACGAGCAGTACTTC. This sequence encodes CASSYTSSYEQYF.

The V call is TRBV5-1, the J call TRBJ2-1, with a possible D match to TRBD2 (5 bases). Germline V gene data show CDR1 as SGHRS and CDR2 as YFSETQ. With 4 bases removed from V and 5 bases from J, the gap between germline ends came to 13 bases. CDR3 length equals 14 residues. The CDR3 is CASSQMGEHNEQFF. The CDR3, as DNA: TGCGCCAGCAGCCAGATGGGAGAACACAATGAGCAGTTCTTC. The whole variable domain, filled in from reference TRBV5-1 and TRBJ2-1, reads KAGVTQTPRYLIKTRGQQVTLSCSPISGHRSVSWYQQTPGQGLQFLFEYFSETQRNKGNFPGRFSGRQFSNSRSEMNVSTLELGDSALYLCASSQMGEHNEQFFGPGTRLTVL.

This clonotype was counted many times. This rearrangement joins TRBV9 to TRBJ2-6; the D gene is possibly TRBD1 (5 bases). This CDR3 is 17 amino acids long. V was clipped by 4 bases and J by 0 bases, with 14 bases between them. CDR1 SGDLS and CDR2 YYNGEE come from the germline V gene. The CDR3 DNA reads TGTGCCAGCAGCAGGCGCAGGGTACACTCTGGGGCCAACGTCCTGACTTTC. As protein: CASSRRRVHSGANVLTF.

This chain connects TRBV20-1 to TRBJ2-1; D is perhaps TRBD1 or TRBD2 (7 bases each). The germline V gene has CDR1 DFQATT and CDR2 SNEGSKA (reference sequence). Trimming left V 5 bases short and J 9 bases short, with 11 bases between. The CDR3 is made up of 11 amino acids. The CDR3 here is CSAQGGGEQFF. The CDR3 DNA is TGCAGTGCTCAGGGGGGGGGTGAGCAGTTCTTC.

This clonotype was observed many times. This chain uses TRBV20-1 with TRBJ1-2, with TRBD1 identical over 8 bases. The V gene end was trimmed by 7 bases and the J gene end by 4 bases; junction bases not matched to a gene: 11. Per germline, CDR1 DFQATT and CDR2 SNEGSKA (reference sequence). The CDR3 runs to 14 residues. In DNA, the CDR3 is TGCAGTGTTGAGGACAGGGCGGGAATCTATGGCTACACCTTC. Its protein is CSVEDRAGIYGYTF.

The table lists this clonotype with a few counts. CDR3: CASSLIPTGHYGYTF. Here the CDR3 DNA reads TGTGCCAGCAGTCTCATCCCCACAGGGCACTATGGCTACACCTTC. This rearrangement joins TRBV12-3 or TRBV12-4 to TRBJ1-2, with TRBD1 as a possible D gene (6 bases). The CDR3 is made up of 15 amino acids. Trimming took 5 bases from V and 3 from J, leaving 16 bases between them.

Many counts were recorded for this clonotype. CDR3 region: CSVEIRVGLSYNEQFF. CDR3 DNA: TGCAGCGTTGAAATAAGGGTAGGCCTTTCCTACAATGAGCAGTTCTTC. This chain joins TRBV29-1 and TRBJ2-1; D is ambiguous. The CDR3 spans 16 residues. The V gene's germline CDR1 is SQVTM and CDR2 ANQGSEA. The ends were cut back, 2 bases at V and 1 base at J, with 15 bases in the middle.

The chain carries TRBV6-5 and TRBJ2-5; weak D call: TRBD1 (7 bases). This CDR3 comprises 16 residues. Germline V gives CDR1 MNHEY, CDR2 SVGAGI. Trimming cost V 5 bases and J 11 bases, with 27 bases left between them. CDR3: CASSPANRGSSGEQYF. DNA of the CDR3: TGTGCCAGCAGTCCGGCCAACAGGGGAAGTTCGGGGGAGCAGTACTTC.

This clonotype was counted a few times. Sequence at one end of the junction differs from germline and may be a read error. The rearrangement uses TRBV14 and TRBJ1-3; tentatively, D is TRBD1 (6 bases). Per germline, CDR1 SGHDN and CDR2 FVKESK. This CDR3 is built from 16 residues. CDR3 bases: TGTGCCAGCAGCCTCGGGGGGCCTAACTCTGGAAGCACCATATATTTT. Translated: CASSLGGPNSGSTIYF.